A selection of T cell receptor beta chains follows, all from one sample in a study of shared clonotypes between healthy human individuals. The data were produced by immunoSEQ multiplex PCR, yet TCRdb's version contains in-frame clones alone and is incomplete. The table has 2 million to 2.5 million clones, more than 85% seen once. The specimen was naive CD4+ T cells from PBMCs. These receptor sequences come from a man between 18 and 29 years old in good health. Some clones in this sample may be carry-over from other donors' samples. The CDR3 runs from the conserved cysteine through the conserved F or W. A D gene is named only where the DNA matches it firmly. The size entry is marked missing in some rows and otherwise reads once, few, many or a size class.

j_call clone_size d_call v_call cdr3_nt cdr3_aa
TRBJ1-2 NA NA TRBV7-2 TGTGCCAGCAGCTTTGGAAGGGTTGACGGCTACACCTTC CASSFGRVDGYTF
TRBJ1-2 NA NA TRBV5-4 TGTGCCAGCAGCTTGGCCCGCAAGGGGCGCGACTATGGCTACACCTTC CASSLARKGRDYGYTF
TRBJ1-5 NA NA TRBV7-2 TGTGCCAGCAGCTTAGCCAGGGGCAATCAGCCCCAGCATTTT CASSLARGNQPQHF
TRBJ1-2 NA NA TRBV11-2 TGTGCCAGCAGCCCGGAAGACTCAGCTAACTATGGCTACACCTTC CASSPEDSANYGYTF
TRBJ1-5 NA NA TRBV27 TGTGCCAGCAGTAAGGGGGACAATATTCAGCCCCAGCATTTT CASSKGDNIQPQHF
TRBJ2-1 NA NA TRBV10-3 TGTGCCACTAGTTCTAAGTGGGGTGGCGATGAGCAGTTCTTC CATSSKWGGDEQFF
TRBJ2-1 NA NA TRBV20-1 TGCAGTTCGTTCCAGATTGATGCGGAGTTCTTC CSSFQIDAEFF
TRBJ1-2 NA NA TRBV27 TGTGCCAGCAGTCAACCTCGAGAGGGGAAGAGGTATGGCTACACCTTC CASSQPREGKRYGYTF
TRBJ2-6 NA NA TRBV5-4 TGTGCCAGCAGCTTGGGACGGGACTCTGGGGCCAACGTCCTGACTTTC CASSLGRDSGANVLTF
TRBJ2-7 NA TRBD2 TRBV10-2 TGCGCCAGCAATCGGGCGGCTAGCGGGGGTACCTACGAGCAGTACTTC CASNRAASGGTYEQYF
TRBJ2-7 NA NA TRBV2 TGTGCCAGCAGGAGGCGGCCGGGGGGCGTTATCTCCTACGAGCAGTACTTC CASRRRPGGVISYEQYF
TRBJ2-3 NA NA TRBV5-4 TGTGCCAGCAGCGAGGCCTTGGCTGGTAGGCAAAGCACAGATACGCAGTATTTT CASSEALAGRQSTDTQYF
TRBJ2-7 once NA TRBV28 TGTGCCAGCAGCCCAGTGGGTGAGCAGTACTTC CASSPVGEQYF
TRBJ2-3 NA TRBD1 TRBV18 TGTGCCAGCTCACCCACAGGGGGCGCGACAGATACGCAGTATTTT CASSPTGGATDTQYF
TRBJ1-1 NA TRBD1 TRBV7-2 TGTGCCAGCAGCTTATTTGGGACAGGGGGGACGGCTGAAGCTTTCTTT CASSLFGTGGTAEAFF
TRBJ1-2 NA NA TRBV6-1 TGTGCCAGCAGTGAAACTGGGTTAGGTGGCTACACCTTC CASSETGLGGYTF
TRBJ2-1 NA TRBD2 TRBV18 TGTGCCAGCTCACCGGGACTAGCGGATTACAATGAGCAGTTCTTC CASSPGLADYNEQFF
TRBJ2-3 NA NA TRBV9 TGTGCCAGCAGCGCCTTCTACGCTCGAGCAAGCACAGATACGCAGTATTTT CASSAFYARASTDTQYF
TRBJ2-1 NA NA TRBV2 TGTGCCAGCATAAGGCAGGGCAATAACAATGAGCAGTTCTTC CASIRQGNNNEQFF
TRBJ2-2 few NA TRBV9 TGTGCCAGCAGCGTAGTCAGCGGCCCGAACACCGGGGAGCTGTTTTTT CASSVVSGPNTGELFF
TRBJ2-6 once NA TRBV7-2 TGTGCCAGCAGGGCTCTTCCCCTATCTGGGGCCAACGTCCTGACTTTC CASRALPLSGANVLTF
TRBJ2-1 NA TRBD2 TRBV5-1 TGCGCCAGCGGGTACGGGACTATTGTCAATGAGCAGTTCTTC CASGYGTIVNEQFF